The next 10 T cell receptor beta chains were all read from a single sample in a study of blood T cell repertoires in COVID-19. Clones were read by immunoSEQ multiplex PCR, and TCRdb kept only the in-frame ones, dropping some. The table shows approximately 120,000 clones, with about 87% occurring only once. The specimen was peripheral blood. Source of these receptors: a human donor in a cohort sampled during active COVID-19.

V usage is TRBV28 and J usage is TRBJ1-6; 11 bases agree with TRBD1. With 6 bases clipped from V and 3 bases from J, the junction kept 13 bases outside the gene matches. The CDR3 spans 19 residues. Germline CDR1 reads MDHEN; CDR2 reads SYDVKM. The CDR3 is CASRSPSGQGANYNSPLHF. The CDR3 DNA is TGTGCCAGCAGATCACCCTCCGGACAGGGGGCAAACTATAATTCACCCCTCCACTTT.

The V gene is TRBV5-6, the J gene TRBJ2-7, with 7 bases fitting TRBD2. Germline lookup yields CDR1 SGHDT and CDR2 YYEEEE. The CDR3 length is 16 residues. Trimming cost V 4 bases and J 0 bases; bases outside gene matches: 10. This CDR3 reads CASSPAKRGDSYEQYF. The CDR3 DNA reads as TGTGCCAGCAGCCCCGCTAAGCGGGGCGACTCCTACGAGCAGTACTTC.

CDR3 amino acids: CASSISGPTSGNTIYF. The CDR3 nucleotides read TGTGCCAGTAGTATCTCAGGGCCGACCTCTGGAAACACCATATATTTT. The chain employs TRBV19 and TRBJ1-3, with D possibly being TRBD1 (5 bases). Per the germline V gene, CDR1 is LNHDA and CDR2 is SQIVND (reference sequence). The ends were cut back, 3 bases at V and 0 bases at J, with 12 bases in the middle. The CDR3 length is 16 residues.

This clone is a singleton in its sample. The rearrangement links TRBV3-1 (or the pseudogene TRBV3-2) to TRBJ1-2; a possible D gene is TRBD1 (5 bases). This CDR3 contains 16 residues. CDR1 LGHDT and CDR2 YNNKEL come from the germline V gene (reference sequence). The V end was cut by 3 bases, the J end by 8 bases, with 22 bases between. The CDR3 DNA reads TGTGCCAGCAGCCATGCTGACAGATATAAAAAGGCAGGCTACACCTTC. This translates into CASSHADRYKKAGYTF.

V gene TRBV6-5 combines with J gene TRBJ1-4; D gene unclear. Germline lookup yields CDR1 MNHEY and CDR2 SVGAGI. The CDR3 totals 14 residues. V was shortened by 0 bases and J by 7 bases, with 9 bases between the two germline ends. The CDR3 DNA is TGTGCCAGCAGTTACTCGTCGTGGGCTGAAAAACTGTTTTTT. Translating gives CASSYSSWAEKLFF.

The chain has TRBV5-1 and TRBJ2-2; 7 positions match TRBD1. Trimming cost V 3 bases and J 4 bases; bases outside gene matches: 3. The CDR3 sequence is 14 residues long. Germline V gene sequence: CDR1 SGHRS, CDR2 YFSETQ. CDR3 protein: CASSSGQVTGELFF. The CDR3, as DNA: TGCGCCAGCAGCTCCGGACAGGTCACCGGGGAGCTGTTTTTT.

The chain joins TRBV3-1 (or the pseudogene TRBV3-2) to TRBJ1-5; D is perhaps TRBD1 (5 bases). Trimming stripped 8 bases from V and 3 bases from J, with 14 bases between. CDR3 length: 14 residues. Germline lookup yields CDR1 LGHDT and CDR2 YNNKEL (reference sequence). In DNA, the CDR3 is TGTGCCAGCTCCACCGTAGGGGACAATCAGCCCCAGCATTTT. The encoded protein is CASSTVGDNQPQHF.

The genes are TRBV11-1 and TRBJ2-7; TRBD1 matches 11 bases. Trimming cost V 4 bases and J 2 bases; bases outside gene matches: 7. The CDR3 runs to 16 residues. CDR1 and CDR2 (germline): SGHAT, FQDESV (reference sequence). The CDR3 nucleotides are TGTGCCAGCAGCTCCGCCGGGACAGGGGGTCCCTACGAGCAGTACTTC. Amino acid sequence: CASSSAGTGGPYEQYF.

The genes are TRBV5-1 and TRBJ2-7; D is perhaps TRBD2 (6 bases). Germline CDR1 is SGHRS and CDR2 is YFSETQ. V was pared by 4 bases and J by 5 bases, with 22 bases between. The CDR3 runs 16 residues. The CDR3 DNA is TGCGCCAGCAGCACACGGGGCGGGATTTTCCCCCACGAGCAGTACTTC. Its translation is CASSTRGGIFPHEQYF.

This clone was counted once. V usage is TRBV5-1 and J usage is TRBJ1-4, with D hard to call. This CDR3 spans 11 amino acids. Germline CDR1 and CDR2: SGHRS and YFSETQ. V was clipped by 5 bases and J by 8 bases, with 7 bases between them. CDR3 amino acids: CASRLREKLFF. The CDR3 DNA is TGCGCCAGCAGACTGCGGGAAAAACTGTTTTTT.